The present TCR beta chain was sequenced within a study of blood T cell repertoires in COVID-19. Across the whole study: From T cells, B-cell-depleted T cells, or PBMCs came the material, which was cDNA or gDNA.

Per the original data handling: Reference gene primer amplification gave estimated nucleated cell counts. Generated by immunoSEQ multiplex PCR, the TCRdb table keeps only in-frame clones and is missing some. The D gene and trimming were derived from the DNA, and the V and J assignments and clone size from that table. The sample yields around 250,000 clones, around 80% seen once. Germline trimming cut 4 bases from V and 5 bases from J; bases unmatched to any gene: 5. CDR3 length equals 14 residues. Germline V gene sequence: CDR1 MNHEY, CDR2 SVGAGI. The specimen was PBMCs or T cells enriched from blood (not recorded which). This clonotype originated in a man between 40 and 49 years old who had recovered from COVID-19. The rearrangement uses TRBV6-5 and TRBJ2-5; TRBD2 matches 9 bases. The CDR3 DNA reads as TGTGCCAGCAGTTGGTTAGCGGGAGTGGAGACCCAGTACTTC. Translating gives CASSWLAGVETQYF.